This entry lists 17 T cell receptor beta chains sequenced from one sample in a study of T-cell reconstitution after alpha-beta-depleted transplantation in children. The TCRbeta library incorporated unique molecular identifiers. MiXCR was run by TCRdb on the PCR reads, yielding one entry per CDR3 protein. This sample carries 450,000 to 550,000 distinct CDR3 sequences, roughly 11% of them seen once, and the ten largest clones take about 14%. The sample here was PBMCs, mostly from graft donor cells, taken 180 days after TCRalphabeta/CD19-depleted stem cell transplant. The receptors come from a female patient aged 2 to 10 who had a stem cell transplant for aplastic anemia, so the T cells may come from the graft donor.

This clonotype was observed a handful of times. The CDR3 bases are TGTGCCAGCAGTCCGGCGGGACTCTTCAACTATGGCTACACCTTC. Protein: CASSPAGLFNYGYTF. J is TRBJ1-2 and V is TRBV28, with TRBD1 as a possible D gene (5 bases). Germline CDR1 and CDR2: MDHEN and SYDVKM. Deletions cut 5 bases from V and 2 bases from J, with 15 bases between. The CDR3 runs 15 residues.

This clonotype was seen more than once but under ten times. This CDR3 is CASSPGAKSGTRGQQYF. The CDR3, as DNA: TGTGCCAGCAGCCCCGGGGCTAAATCCGGGACTAGGGGGCAGCAGTACTTC. This sequence joins TRBV28 and TRBJ2-7, with D perhaps TRBD2 (8 bases). Germline V gene sequence: CDR1 MDHEN, CDR2 SYDVKM. Trimming removed 6 bases at V and 8 bases at J, with 29 bases between. This CDR3 has 17 amino acids.

This clonotype came up a few times. The chain uses TRBV27 and TRBJ2-5, with 7 bases that match TRBD2. Per germline, CDR1 MNHEY and CDR2 SMNVEV (reference sequence). This CDR3 is built from 14 residues. V shed 3 bases and J 3 bases; nucleotides not matched to a gene: 4. The CDR3 DNA sequence: TGTGCCAGCAGTTTGAGCGGGGCGAAAGAGACCCAGTACTTC. Amino acids: CASSLSGAKETQYF.

The sample holds many counts of this clonotype. The J gene is TRBJ2-5, the V gene TRBV20-1, with D perhaps matching TRBD1 (5 bases). V was shortened by 3 bases and J by 3 bases, with 14 bases between the two germline ends. The CDR3 consists of 14 residues. Germline V CDR1 and CDR2: DFQATT, SNEGSKA (reference sequence). The CDR3 loop reads CSARKGSPKETQYF. In nucleotides, the CDR3 is TGCAGTGCTAGGAAGGGGTCGCCCAAAGAGACCCAGTACTTC.

The chain recombines TRBV12-3 or TRBV12-4 with TRBJ1-5; D not certain. The CDR3 contains 13 residues. Trimming shortened V by 1 base and J by 6 bases, and 7 bases separated the two germline ends. The CDR3 here is CASSLGSSQPQHF. In DNA form, the CDR3 reads TGTGCCAGCAGTTTAGGGAGTAGTCAGCCCCAGCATTTT.

The chain joins TRBV5-6 to TRBJ2-7, with 9 bases lining up with TRBD2. Trimming cost V 1 base and J 4 bases; bases outside gene matches: 9. Germline CDR1 is SGHDT and CDR2 is YYEEEE. The CDR3 runs 16 residues. The CDR3, as DNA: TGTGCCAGCAGCTTGCTGGGTAGCGGGAGCAATTACGAGCAGTACGTC. Encoded protein: CASSLLGSGSNYEQYV.

This clonotype occurred a few times. V is TRBV4-1 and J is TRBJ2-5; 10 bases map to TRBD2. Per germline, CDR1 MGHRA and CDR2 YSYEKL. This CDR3 contains 16 residues. V dropped 3 bases and J dropped 4; count of bases not matched to a gene: 8. The CDR3 here is CASSHGLAVEAETQYF. In DNA, the CDR3 is TGCGCCAGCAGCCACGGACTAGCGGTTGAGGCAGAGACCCAGTACTTC.

This clonotype was seen a handful of times. This chain links TRBV28 with TRBJ2-2; a weak D match, TRBD2 (5 bases). The CDR3 extends over 16 amino acids. Germline V gene data show CDR1 as MDHEN and CDR2 as SYDVKM. V lost 6 bases and J lost 3, with 17 bases in between. CDR3 sequence (DNA): TGTGCCAGCAGGGCCCGAGAGGACTGGTACACCGGGGAGCTGTTTTTT. It encodes CASRAREDWYTGELFF. Combining the CDR3 with reference TRBV28 and TRBJ2-2 gives the whole variable domain DVKVTQSSRYLVKRTGEKVFLECVQDMDHENMFWYRQDPGLGLRLIYFSYDVKMKEKGDIPEGYSVSREKKERFSLILESASTNQTSMYLCASRAREDWYTGELFFGEGSRLTVL.

This clonotype was counted many times. The chain's CDR3 is CASSFNLGGYTF. In DNA form, the CDR3 reads TGTGCCAGCAGCTTTAACCTCGGGGGCTACACCTTC. The genes are TRBV7-2 and TRBJ1-2; D ambiguous. The CDR3 covers 12 residues. Germline values: CDR1 SGHTA, CDR2 FQGNSA. Trimming took off 3 bases at V and 8 bases at J, with 10 bases between the two ends.

The chain recombines TRBV7-2 with TRBJ2-3; no definite D call. The V gene lost 3 bases and the J gene lost 4 bases, with 17 bases spanning the gap. The CDR3 contains 16 residues. Looked up from germline, CDR1 is SGHTA and CDR2 is FQGNSA. The CDR3 reads CASSFRPGLRADTQYF. The CDR3 DNA sequence: TGTGCCAGCAGCTTTCGCCCGGGCCTAAGAGCAGATACGCAGTATTTT.

The CDR3 DNA is TGTGCCAGCAGTCTGATTGGGGGAGTAGGAGAGCAGTACGTC. The encoded protein is CASSLIGGVGEQYV. The chain joins TRBV7-2 to TRBJ2-7, with D perhaps being TRBD1 or TRBD2 (5 bases each). Trimming removed 6 bases from V and 7 bases from J, with 19 bases in between. The germline CDR1 and CDR2 sequences are SGHTA and FQGNSA. This CDR3 has 14 amino acids.

This clonotype was seen more than once but under ten times. The chain has TRBV6-5 and TRBJ2-2; D is unresolved. This CDR3 spans 16 amino acids. Germline V gene lookup returns CDR1 MNHEY and CDR2 SVGAGI. The V gene lost 2 bases and the J gene lost 1 base, with 11 bases spanning the gap. The CDR3 loop is CASSYEAAGNTGELFF. The DNA of the CDR3 is TGTGCCAGCAGTTACGAGGCTGCAGGGAACACCGGGGAGCTGTTTTTT.

This clonotype was observed a few times. The chain recombines TRBV12-3 or TRBV12-4 with TRBJ2-1, with TRBD2 matching over 7 bases. The CDR3 has 13 amino acids. V trimming: 4 bases; J trimming: 5 bases; junction bases outside the gene matches: 2. The CDR3 loop is CASSSGLDNEQFF. Written as DNA, the CDR3 is TGTGCCAGCAGTTCCGGACTAGACAATGAGCAGTTCTTC.

CDR3 DNA sequence: TGTGCCAGCAGCTTAAGTGCAGGGATGAACACCGGGGAGCTGTTTTTT. It yields the protein CASSLSAGMNTGELFF. The chain links TRBV7-9 to TRBJ2-2, with TRBD1 as a possible D gene (5 bases). This CDR3 has 16 amino acids. Trimming pared 2 bases from V and 1 base from J, leaving 11 bases between. Germline CDR1 is SEHNR and CDR2 is FQNEAQ (reference sequence).

This clonotype has more than one count but fewer than ten. The rearrangement joins TRBV18 to TRBJ2-7, with 8 nucleotides matching TRBD1. Per germline, CDR1 KGHSH and CDR2 LQKENI. V shed 4 bases, J shed 5 bases, and the junction held 10 bases outside the gene matches. This CDR3 has 15 amino acids. This CDR3 is CASSQTVDRVHEQYF. The CDR3 DNA reads as TGTGCCAGCTCACAAACGGTGGACAGGGTTCACGAGCAGTACTTC. Drawing the rest from reference TRBV18 and TRBJ2-7, the complete variable domain is NAGVMQNPRHLVRRRGQEARLRCSPMKGHSHVYWYRQLPEEGLKFMVYLQKENIIDESGMPKERFSAEFPKEGPSILRIQQVVRGDSAAYFCASSQTVDRVHEQYFGPGTRLTVT.

This clonotype was detected many times. This chain connects TRBV4-3 to TRBJ2-2, with 7 positions matching TRBD2. The CDR3 has 20 amino acids. The J segment lost 5 bases and the V segment lost 1 base, leaving 19 bases of the junction unmatched. The germline gives CDR1 LGHNA, CDR2 YSLEER. The CDR3 spells CASSQGILAGISPPTGELFF. DNA of the CDR3: TGCGCCAGCAGCCAAGGGATCTTAGCGGGTATCTCTCCCCCAACCGGGGAGCTGTTTTTT.

This chain connects TRBV9 to TRBJ1-1, with 8 bases fitting TRBD1. The germline V gene encodes CDR1 SGDLS and CDR2 YYNGEE. The ends lost 3 bases at V and 2 bases at J; junction bases unmatched: 3. The CDR3 totals 14 residues. The CDR3 sequence is CASSDPGGNTEAFF. CDR3 DNA: TGTGCCAGCAGCGATCCAGGGGGCAACACTGAAGCTTTCTTT.